This T cell receptor (beta chain) is drawn from a study of glioma-infiltrating T cells after dendritic cell vaccination. Study summary: Patients had newly diagnosed or recurrent glioblastoma and received dendritic cell vaccines. Three intradermal dendritic cell vaccine injections were given every two weeks.

Notes on this clone: Antigen specificity is unknown.

V trimming: 3 bases; J trimming: 4 bases; junction bases outside the gene matches: 4. Germline V gene lookup returns CDR1 SGHTA and CDR2 FQGNSA. This CDR3 is built from 14 residues. Study observations and caveats: The cohort had few patients with full blood and tumor sets.

The method was immunoSEQ multiplex PCR; TCRdb's version includes in-frame clones alone and lacks a portion of them. The sample yields roughly 20,000 clones, around 79% seen once. The sample in question was blood, obtained before dendritic cell vaccination. This sequence was found in a human donor with glioblastoma. This chain links TRBV7-2 with TRBJ1-1, with TRBD1 identical over 8 bases. DNA for the CDR3: TGTGCCAGCAGCTTCCGACAGGGGAGCACTGAAGCTTTCTTT. The encoded protein is CASSFRQGSTEAFF.